This TCR beta chain is drawn from a study of T-cell memory formation after mild COVID-19. Across the study: TCR clusters mostly belonged to single donors.

The CDR3 runs 18 residues. V was clipped by 4 bases and J by 0 bases; unmatched bases: 5. CDR1 is MGHRA and CDR2 is YSYEKL in the germline V gene. Study observations and caveats: Clones shrinking from day 15 to 85 showed even CD4/CD8 mixes; later expanders tilted CD4+.

Via MiXCR, TCRdb re-called the 5' RACE reads, giving one row per CDR3 protein. The sample has 300,000 to 400,000 distinct CDR3 sequences; around 20% are singletons. There are a few counts of this clonotype. Its matching antigen is unknown. Sequencing was performed on PBMCs or a T cell subset sorted from them (not recorded which). The chain is built from TRBV4-1 and TRBJ2-1; 14 bases match TRBD2. This receptor was obtained from an adult woman who had mild COVID-19 (a few samples of this study predate the infection). Cell type and time point are not known. The DNA for the CDR3 is TGCGCCAGCAGCCGAGGACTAGCGGGGGGCAACTCCTACAATGAGCAGTTCTTC. Its protein product is CASSRGLAGGNSYNEQFF.